The rows below give T cell receptor beta chains drawn from one sample of a study of CD8 T cells in ankylosing spondylitis. TCRdb passed the 5' RACE reads through MiXCR, listing each CDR3 protein once. This sample has 210,000 or so distinct CDR3 sequences, with 8% to 10% found just once. Sequencing was performed on blood, either unsorted or a sorted T cell fraction (not recorded which). The source of these receptors is a female donor with ankylosing spondylitis or in good health (not recorded which). Each CDR3 is given with its conserved first and last residue. The order of the fields is D gene, J gene, clone size, V gene, CDR3 DNA, CDR3 protein. The D gene is left open where the match is weak. Clone size is stated in some rows and not others, as once, few, many or a class when expanded.

- TRBJ1-1 many TRBV5-1 TGCGCCAGCAGCCCCAACTTCCAGGGCTCACCCAACACTGAAGCTTTCTTT CASSPNFQGSPNTEAFF
- TRBJ2-1 many TRBV20-1 TGCAGTGCTAGAGATAGGTCGCCGAGCTCCTACAATGAGCAGTTCTTC CSARDRSPSSYNEQFF
- TRBJ2-3 many TRBV29-1 TGCAGCGTTGGCGGGACCTCGGGGCCAGATACGCAGTATTTT CSVGGTSGPDTQYF
- TRBJ1-1 few TRBV24-1 TGTGCCACTGCGAACATCCCTTCACGTTGTGCCACTGAAGCTTTCTTT CATANIPSRCATEAFF
TRBD1 TRBJ1-5 many TRBV12-3/TRBV12-4 TGTGCCAGCAGTCCGGGACAGGGGGTGTTATATCAGCCCCAGCATTTT CASSPGQGVLYQPQHF
TRBD2 TRBJ2-3 many TRBV6-5 TGTGCCAGCAGTTACATCCGGGCTAGCGGGACAGATACGCAGTATTTT CASSYIRASGTDTQYF
TRBD2 TRBJ2-1 many TRBV7-2 TGTGCCAGCACGCCTCCTACTAGCGGGGGTTACAATGAGCAGTTCTTC CASTPPTSGGYNEQFF
- TRBJ2-2 many TRBV6-1 TGTGCCAGCCTTCAAAGGACCGGGGAGCTGTTTTTT CASLQRTGELFF
- TRBJ1-2 few TRBV20-1 TGCAGTGCTAGAGGGGGGAGGGAGGGCTACACCTTC CSARGGREGYTF
TRBD2 TRBJ2-1 many TRBV5-5 TGTGCCAGCAGCACCGGACTAGCGGACTACAATGAGCAGTTCTTC CASSTGLADYNEQFF
- TRBJ2-2 many TRBV29-1 TGCAGCGTTGTTAGGACGGGGGAGCTGTTTTTT CSVVRTGELFF
- TRBJ2-3 many TRBV18 TGTGCCAGCTCACCACCGGGGGGAAGCACAGATACGCAGTATTTT CASSPPGGSTDTQYF
- TRBJ1-1 many TRBV6-2/TRBV6-3 TGTGCCAGCAGTTACAACATGAACACTGAAGCTTTCTTT CASSYNMNTEAFF
- TRBJ2-1 many TRBV24-1 TGTGCCACCAGTGATTTGGGGGAGAAGCAGTTCTTC CATSDLGEKQFF
- TRBJ1-2 many TRBV20-1 TGCAGTGCTAGAGCGGCCGCCAGGGTCATGAGTGGCTACACCTTC CSARAAARVMSGYTF
- TRBJ1-1 many TRBV20-1 TGCAGTGCTAAGGGCCTCTTAGCTGAAGCTTTCTTT CSAKGLLAEAFF
- TRBJ2-4 many TRBV6-2/TRBV6-3 TGTGCCAGCAGAGCGGACGGGAAAAACATTCAGTACTTC CASRADGKNIQYF
- TRBJ2-5 many TRBV20-1 TGCAGTTCTCCAGGACAGACCGCTCAAGAGACCCAGTACTTC CSSPGQTAQETQYF
- TRBJ1-1 many TRBV10-3 TGTGCCATCAGTGAGTCGATCCTCAACAGGGCCACTGAAGCTTTCTTT CAISESILNRATEAFF
- TRBJ2-1 many TRBV13 TGTGCCAGCAGCTTCTCGGGGGGCGTCCACAATGAGCAGTTCTTC CASSFSGGVHNEQFF
- TRBJ2-1 many TRBV12-3/TRBV12-4 TGTGCCAGCAGCATACTAGACATTGAGCAGTTCTTC CASSILDIEQFF
TRBD2 TRBJ2-7 many TRBV5-1 TGCGCCAGCAGGGGAGGACTAGCGGAAGCCTACGAGCAGTACTTC CASRGGLAEAYEQYF
- TRBJ2-7 many TRBV29-1 TGCAGCGTTGAAGATCAGGAACTTACCTACGAGCAGTACTTC CSVEDQELTYEQYF
- TRBJ1-1 many TRBV20-1 TGCAGTGCTAGAGATCCCGCCCTGAACACTGAAGCTTTCTTT CSARDPALNTEAFF
TRBD2 TRBJ2-7 many TRBV12-3/TRBV12-4 TGTGCCAGCAGTCCTGGCGGGGGTGGCTCCTACGAGCAGTACTTC CASSPGGGGSYEQYF
- TRBJ1-1 many TRBV19 TGTGCCAGTAGTATAGTGGCGAACACTGAAGCTTTCTTT CASSIVANTEAFF
- TRBJ2-7 once TRBV11-2 TGTGCCAGCAGCTTAGTAGGGGGGACATCCTACGAGCAGTACTTC CASSLVGGTSYEQYF
- TRBJ2-5 many TRBV29-1 TGCAGCGTTCAGCAGGGAGGAGAAGAGACCCAGTACTTC CSVQQGGEETQYF
- TRBJ2-7 many TRBV21-1 TGTGCCAGCTTCTCAGGGGGAGGACTAGCGGATAAAACCTACGAGCAGTACTTC CASFSGGGLADKTYEQYF
TRBD1 TRBJ2-5 many TRBV20-1 TGCAGTGCTAGACCCTACCCGGGACAGGGGGCGGGTGAGACCCAGTACTTC CSARPYPGQGAGETQYF
- TRBJ2-1 - TRBV7-6 TGTGCCAGCAGCTTAGATATGGCCCCGGGGGGCGTCACTGAGCAGTTCTTC CASSLDMAPGGVTEQFF
TRBD1 TRBJ2-1 many TRBV5-1 TGCGCCAGCAGCAACCGGGACAGATCCTACAATGAGCAGTTCTTC CASSNRDRSYNEQFF
- TRBJ2-1 many TRBV11-2 TGTGCCAGCAGCTTAGAAAGGGACATCAATGAGCAGTTCTTC CASSLERDINEQFF
- TRBJ1-5 many TRBV19 TGTGCCAGTAGTTCCCTAGAAGTCAGGGCCGAGTCGCCCCAGCATTTT CASSSLEVRAESPQHF
TRBD2 TRBJ2-1 - TRBV6-5 TGTGCCAGCAGTTACGGTAGCGGGAGGGCCGCGAATGAGCAGTTCTTC CASSYGSGRAANEQFF
- TRBJ1-1 many TRBV7-9 TGTGCCAGCAGCTTAGGGGAGTTCACTGAAGCTTTCTTT CASSLGEFTEAFF
- TRBJ2-5 - TRBV10-3 TGTGCCATCAGTGAAACCGGGTGGCAAGGGCGTACCCAGTACTTC CAISETGWQGRTQYF
- TRBJ2-3 many TRBV27 TGTGCCAGCAGCTACGGAAGGGTAGCAGATACGCAGTATTTT CASSYGRVADTQYF
TRBD2 TRBJ2-1 many TRBV4-3 TGCGCCAGCAGCCACGAGACTAGCGGGGACTACAATGAGCAGTTCTTC CASSHETSGDYNEQFF
TRBD2 TRBJ2-1 many TRBV20-1 TGCAGTGCTAACTTGGGACTAGCGGGTCCTAATGAGCAGTTCTTC CSANLGLAGPNEQFF
- TRBJ1-5 many TRBV30 TGTGCCTGGGGAGGGGTTGGCGATCAGCCCCAGCATTTT CAWGGVGDQPQHF
- TRBJ2-5 many TRBV13 TGTGCCAGCAGCCTCCTCGGAGGGGAGACCCAGTACTTC CASSLLGGETQYF
- TRBJ1-5 many TRBV7-6 TGTGCCAGCAGCTTAGCATTTAATCAGCCCCAGCATTTT CASSLAFNQPQHF
- TRBJ1-4 many TRBV28 TGTGCCAGCAGTTTCTCAACTAATGAAAAACTGTTTTTT CASSFSTNEKLFF
TRBD1 TRBJ2-7 many TRBV5-5 TGTGCCAGCGGTAGGGATTCCGGGACAGGGTTAGTGGAGCAGTACTTC CASGRDSGTGLVEQYF
- TRBJ2-1 many TRBV19 TGTGCCAGTAAGGACAGCCTCGGGGGCAATGAGCAGTTCTTC CASKDSLGGNEQFF
- TRBJ1-6 many TRBV14 TGTGCCAGCAGCCAAGATATGCGTAATTCACCCCTCCACTTT CASSQDMRNSPLHF
- TRBJ2-5 - TRBV7-9 TGTGCCAGCAGCTTAGGAGGGGCATTAGAGACCCAGTACTTC CASSLGGALETQYF
TRBD2 TRBJ2-7 few TRBV30 TGTGCCTCAGAACCGGGGGGCTCCTACGAGCAGTACTTC CASEPGGSYEQYF
- TRBJ2-4 many TRBV11-2 TGTGCCAGCAGCTTAGACCCGGGAGCCGGGGCCAAAAACATTCAGTACTTC CASSLDPGAGAKNIQYF
- TRBJ1-3 many TRBV12-3/TRBV12-4 TGTGCCAGCAGTTCCGTCAACACCATATATTTT CASSSVNTIYF
- TRBJ2-2 many TRBV12-3/TRBV12-4 TGTGCCAGCAGTTTAGTGTTTATATGGGAGAACACCGGGGAGCTGTTTTTT CASSLVFIWENTGELFF
- TRBJ1-3 many TRBV20-1 TGCAGTGCTTTCTGGACGGCTGGAAACACCATATATTTT CSAFWTAGNTIYF
TRBD1 TRBJ1-5 many TRBV12-3/TRBV12-4 TGTGCCAGCACCCCGACAGGGAACAATCAGCCCCAGCATTTT CASTPTGNNQPQHF
- TRBJ1-1 few TRBV7-9 TGTGCCAGCAGCTCGCAGGGGAAAAGGACTGAAGCTTTCTTT CASSSQGKRTEAFF